This T cell receptor beta chain is drawn from a study of T cell responses to AZD1222 COVID-19 vaccine. Germline V gene lookup returns CDR1 MGHRA and CDR2 YSYEKL. Trimming took 1 base from V and 9 from J, leaving 10 bases between them. The CDR3 has 13 residues. The assay was immunoSEQ multiplex PCR, and TCRdb's table has in-frame clones only and misses some. The data contain around 110,000 clones, 85% to 95% of them seen just once; the ten biggest clones take up 2.5% to 3%. The TCR was taken from an adult in good health. Sequenced material: peripheral blood, taken on day 0 of AZD1222 vaccination. The chain couples TRBV4-1 to TRBJ2-1, with unresolved D. DNA of the CDR3: TGCGCCAGCAGCCAAGCTCCGCAAGGTGAGCAGTTCTTC. Its protein product is CASSQAPQGEQFF.